Listed below are T cell receptor beta chains from one sample, sequenced in a study of beta chain features in type 1 diabetes. Sequenced by immunoSEQ multiplex PCR; TCRdb stores in-frame clones only, minus some. Here the sample spans hundreds of thousands of clones, about a tenth being singletons. The specimen was central memory CD4+ T cells from blood. The receptors derive from a man younger than 45 with type 1 diabetes. Both conserved end residues are part of each CDR3. Each record gives: CDR3 DNA, CDR3 protein, clone size, V gene, CDR3 length, J gene, D gene. A D gene is named only where the DNA matches it firmly. Not every row has a clone size; where given, it reads once, few, many or a size class.

cdr3_nt: TGCAGCGTAAGACGGCAAGAGACCCAGTACTTC
cdr3_aa: CSVRRQETQYF
clone_size: few
v_call: TRBV29-1
cdr3_length: 11
j_call: TRBJ2-5
d_call: -

cdr3_nt: TGTGCCACTCGGACAGGGGGGGACGAGCAGTACTTC
cdr3_aa: CATRTGGDEQYF
clone_size: many
v_call: TRBV6-1
cdr3_length: 12
j_call: TRBJ2-7
d_call: TRBD1

cdr3_nt: TGTGCCAGCAGCTCCACCGCCCCCCTGGGCGAGCAGTACTTC
cdr3_aa: CASSSTAPLGEQYF
clone_size: once
v_call: TRBV7-6
cdr3_length: 14
j_call: TRBJ2-7
d_call: -

cdr3_nt: TGCGCCAGCAGCCAAGCTTTAGCGGGGGTTGACGATGAGCAGTTCTTC
cdr3_aa: CASSQALAGVDDEQFF
clone_size: few
v_call: TRBV4-3
cdr3_length: 16
j_call: TRBJ2-1
d_call: TRBD2

cdr3_nt: TGTGCCAGCAGTGACAGTTCAGGGGCAGGGCAGCCCCAGCATTTT
cdr3_aa: CASSDSSGAGQPQHF
clone_size: -
v_call: TRBV28
cdr3_length: 15
j_call: TRBJ1-5
d_call: -

cdr3_nt: TGTGCCAGCAGCGTAGCCCTAGCGGGGGGTACAGATACGCAGTATTTT
cdr3_aa: CASSVALAGGTDTQYF
clone_size: -
v_call: TRBV9
cdr3_length: 16
j_call: TRBJ2-3
d_call: TRBD2

cdr3_nt: TGTGCTAGCAGCCGGGACAGGGGAGGTGAGACCCAGTACTTC
cdr3_aa: CASSRDRGGETQYF
clone_size: few
v_call: TRBV7-7
cdr3_length: 14
j_call: TRBJ2-5
d_call: TRBD1

cdr3_nt: TGTGCCATCTGTGGACAGATGAACACTGAAGCTTTCTTT
cdr3_aa: CAICGQMNTEAFF
clone_size: few
v_call: TRBV10-3
cdr3_length: 13
j_call: TRBJ1-1
d_call: -

cdr3_nt: TGCAGCGTCGGGAGGGATTCTGGGTACGAGCAGTACTTC
cdr3_aa: CSVGRDSGYEQYF
clone_size: few
v_call: TRBV29-1
cdr3_length: 13
j_call: TRBJ2-7
d_call: TRBD2

cdr3_nt: TGTGCCATCGACTCCCCCGGCACAATTAATGAAAAACTGTTTTTT
cdr3_aa: CAIDSPGTINEKLFF
clone_size: -
v_call: TRBV7-9
cdr3_length: 15
j_call: TRBJ1-4
d_call: -

cdr3_nt: TGTGCCAGCAGCTTAGTGCCGCAAATTAACTATGGCTACACCTTC
cdr3_aa: CASSLVPQINYGYTF
clone_size: -
v_call: TRBV7-2
cdr3_length: 15
j_call: TRBJ1-2
d_call: -

cdr3_nt: TGTGCCAGCAGGGACCTAGCAGCGAACACTGAAGCTTTCTTT
cdr3_aa: CASRDLAANTEAFF
clone_size: few
v_call: TRBV27
cdr3_length: 14
j_call: TRBJ1-1
d_call: -

cdr3_nt: TGTGCCTGGAGTTCAAAGGGGGCGCGACAAGAGACCCAGTACTTC
cdr3_aa: CAWSSKGARQETQYF
clone_size: -
v_call: TRBV30
cdr3_length: 15
j_call: TRBJ2-5
d_call: TRBD1

cdr3_nt: TGTGCCACCGCGAGGACAGAAGTAAAAAACATTCAGTACTTC
cdr3_aa: CATARTEVKNIQYF
clone_size: few
v_call: TRBV11-2
cdr3_length: 14
j_call: TRBJ2-4
d_call: -

cdr3_nt: TGCAGCGTTCCTGGGAACGGGGACACTGAAGCTTTCTTT
cdr3_aa: CSVPGNGDTEAFF
clone_size: few
v_call: TRBV29-1
cdr3_length: 13
j_call: TRBJ1-1
d_call: -

cdr3_nt: TGCGCCAGCAGCTTGTTTAGTGACAGCGTGGGAGATGAGCAGTTCTTC
cdr3_aa: CASSLFSDSVGDEQFF
clone_size: few
v_call: TRBV5-1
cdr3_length: 16
j_call: TRBJ2-1
d_call: -

cdr3_nt: TGCGCCAGCAGCTTCCTCATTGGGGGCGCGAACACCGGGGAGCTGTTTTTT
cdr3_aa: CASSFLIGGANTGELFF
clone_size: -
v_call: TRBV5-1
cdr3_length: 17
j_call: TRBJ2-2
d_call: -

cdr3_nt: TGTGCCAGCAGCTTGGAGGCAGATACGCAGTATTTT
cdr3_aa: CASSLEADTQYF
clone_size: few
v_call: TRBV5-5
cdr3_length: 12
j_call: TRBJ2-3
d_call: -

cdr3_nt: TGCGCCAGCAGCCAAGATAGTAGAGGGACCATCGGGGGCTACACCTTC
cdr3_aa: CASSQDSRGTIGGYTF
clone_size: few
v_call: TRBV4-1
cdr3_length: 16
j_call: TRBJ1-2
d_call: -

cdr3_nt: TGTGCCTCCAACGAGGTTTCGAGGGCGGAGACCCAGTACTTC
cdr3_aa: CASNEVSRAETQYF
clone_size: -
v_call: TRBV5-6
cdr3_length: 14
j_call: TRBJ2-5
d_call: -

cdr3_nt: TGTGCCATCAGTGAGGGACAGGACCAAGAGACCCAGTACTTC
cdr3_aa: CAISEGQDQETQYF
clone_size: many
v_call: TRBV10-3
cdr3_length: 14
j_call: TRBJ2-5
d_call: TRBD1

cdr3_nt: TGTGCCAGCTCACCCGGGGACGGCCCCTACGAGCAGTACTTC
cdr3_aa: CASSPGDGPYEQYF
clone_size: -
v_call: TRBV18
cdr3_length: 14
j_call: TRBJ2-7
d_call: -

cdr3_nt: TGTGCCAGCAGTCCTGAGCCGGGACAGGGGCGGAGGGAACATTTT
cdr3_aa: CASSPEPGQGRREHF
clone_size: few
v_call: TRBV6-5
cdr3_length: 15
j_call: TRBJ1-5
d_call: TRBD1

cdr3_nt: TGTGCCAGCTCACCTAGACTAGCTGGCGCCAAAAACATTCAGTACTTC
cdr3_aa: CASSPRLAGAKNIQYF
clone_size: -
v_call: TRBV18
cdr3_length: 16
j_call: TRBJ2-4
d_call: TRBD2

cdr3_nt: TGTGCCAGCAGCCAGTACCGGGACACCTACGAGCAGTACTTC
cdr3_aa: CASSQYRDTYEQYF
clone_size: few
v_call: TRBV7-2
cdr3_length: 14
j_call: TRBJ2-7
d_call: -

cdr3_nt: TGTGCCAGCAGCCGGGACAGGGGGCTGAGCTACACCTTC
cdr3_aa: CASSRDRGLSYTF
clone_size: few
v_call: TRBV5-4
cdr3_length: 13
j_call: TRBJ1-2
d_call: TRBD1

cdr3_nt: TGTGCCAGCGGGTGGAGTACCACAGATACGCAGTATTTT
cdr3_aa: CASGWSTTDTQYF
clone_size: few
v_call: TRBV5-5
cdr3_length: 13
j_call: TRBJ2-3
d_call: -

cdr3_nt: TGTGCCAGCACTTTACACTGGTCGGGAGAAAAACTGTTTTTT
cdr3_aa: CASTLHWSGEKLFF
clone_size: -
v_call: TRBV2
cdr3_length: 14
j_call: TRBJ1-4
d_call: -

cdr3_nt: TGTGCCAGCAGCCCCTCCTTAGGGGAGCAGTACTTC
cdr3_aa: CASSPSLGEQYF
clone_size: once
v_call: TRBV7-2
cdr3_length: 12
j_call: TRBJ2-7
d_call: -

cdr3_nt: TGTGCCAGCTTAGGCTCGTACTCGGGCACTGAAGCTTTCTTT
cdr3_aa: CASLGSYSGTEAFF
clone_size: few
v_call: TRBV6-6
cdr3_length: 14
j_call: TRBJ1-1
d_call: -

cdr3_nt: TGCGCCAGCAGCTTTCTAGCGGGGGTAGTTACAGATACGCAGTATTTT
cdr3_aa: CASSFLAGVVTDTQYF
clone_size: few
v_call: TRBV5-1
cdr3_length: 16
j_call: TRBJ2-3
d_call: TRBD2

cdr3_nt: TGTGCCAGCAGCTCCCGATCGGGACAGGGGAGTGGGGCCAACGTCCTGACTTTC
cdr3_aa: CASSSRSGQGSGANVLTF
clone_size: few
v_call: TRBV9
cdr3_length: 18
j_call: TRBJ2-6
d_call: TRBD1

cdr3_nt: TGTGCCAGCAGTTACTCGTCGGTCGGCCAGCCCCAGCATTTT
cdr3_aa: CASSYSSVGQPQHF
clone_size: few
v_call: TRBV6-5
cdr3_length: 14
j_call: TRBJ1-5
d_call: -

cdr3_nt: TGTGCCAGCAGTGCCGGACGTGAAAAACTGTTTTTT
cdr3_aa: CASSAGREKLFF
clone_size: many
v_call: TRBV28
cdr3_length: 12
j_call: TRBJ1-4
d_call: -

cdr3_nt: TGTGCCAGCAGTGAAGTGGTGGCTCGTCAGCCCCAGCATTTT
cdr3_aa: CASSEVVARQPQHF
clone_size: few
v_call: TRBV2
cdr3_length: 14
j_call: TRBJ1-5
d_call: -

cdr3_nt: TGTGCCTGGAGTGAACCGGGACAGTGGATCTACGAGCAGTACTTC
cdr3_aa: CAWSEPGQWIYEQYF
clone_size: few
v_call: TRBV30
cdr3_length: 15
j_call: TRBJ2-7
d_call: TRBD1

cdr3_nt: TGTGCTAGCAGCTTAGAGGGCGGCCTAGCTGTAAAGGGGACCCAGTACTTC
cdr3_aa: CASSLEGGLAVKGTQYF
clone_size: many
v_call: TRBV7-7
cdr3_length: 17
j_call: TRBJ2-5
d_call: -